This T cell receptor (beta chain) was sequenced in a study of cytomegalovirus exposure and HLA in healthy donors. General observations from the study: The study listed around 150 cytomegalovirus-associated TCR beta chains.

It was with 60 Vbeta and 13 Jbeta primers that the PCR ran. Some clones are missing from TCRdb's copy, which holds only in-frame ones; the method was immunoSEQ multiplex PCR. This sample carries about 200,000 clones, approximately 79% of them seen once, and the ten largest clones take 1.7%. This clone was counted between two and nine times. The antigen remains undetermined. The length of the CDR3 is 16 residues. Germline loops: CDR1 LNHDA, CDR2 SQIVND (reference sequence). The V gene lost 7 bases and the J gene lost 1 base, with 16 bases spanning the gap. This TCR was sampled from a man aged 50 to 60 in good health and CMV-seronegative. The chain recombines TRBV19 with TRBJ2-2; D gene uncertain. Sequences were obtained from PBMCs. CDR3 nucleotide sequence: TGTGCCAGTATCGGAACAGCTGGTCTGAACACCGGGGAGCTGTTTTTT. It codes for CASIGTAGLNTGELFF.